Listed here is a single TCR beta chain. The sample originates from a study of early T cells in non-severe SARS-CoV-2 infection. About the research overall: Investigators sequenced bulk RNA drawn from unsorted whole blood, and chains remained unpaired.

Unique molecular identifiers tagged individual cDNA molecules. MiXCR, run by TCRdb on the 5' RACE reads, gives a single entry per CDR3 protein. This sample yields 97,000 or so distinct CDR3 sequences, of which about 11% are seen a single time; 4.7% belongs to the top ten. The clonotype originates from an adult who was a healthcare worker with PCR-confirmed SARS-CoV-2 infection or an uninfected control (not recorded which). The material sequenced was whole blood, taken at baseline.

Written as DNA, the CDR3 is TGTGCCAGCAGCTCACAGGGGGTCGAGAACACTGAAGCTTTCTTT. This translates into CASSSQGVENTEAFF. The J gene is TRBJ1-1, the V gene TRBV6-2 or TRBV6-3; TRBD1 aligns across 8 bases. This CDR3 is built from 15 residues. The V and J ends lost 6 bases and 1 base, in that order; junction bases with no gene match: 7. From germline, CDR1 is MNHEY and CDR2 SVGEGT.